The 14 T cell receptor beta chains below all came from one sample that was sequenced in a study of T cells in Graves' hyperthyroidism and ophthalmopathy. TCR beta CDR3 region amplification was performed from RNA transcripts. With the HTBI primer set, the TCR CDR3 went through a first round of RT-PCR. Using its own MiXCR run on the multiplex PCR reads, TCRdb lists one record per CDR3 protein. Among about 460,000 distinct CDR3 sequences listed, 22% were seen once. The sequenced sample was blood. These receptors were obtained from a woman aged 70-85 years with Graves' ophthalmopathy.

The chain employs TRBV20-1 and TRBJ2-1; the D gene is possibly TRBD2 (5 bases). This CDR3 comprises 12 residues. V was trimmed by 4 bases and J by 9 bases, leaving 13 bases between them. Looked up from germline, CDR1 is DFQATT and CDR2 is SNEGSKA (reference sequence). The CDR3 bases are TGCAGTGCTAAAAAACTAGTGATTGAGCAGTTCTTC. Its translation is CSAKKLVIEQFF.

As regards this clonotype: This may be a read error: a much more frequent sequence differs by one nucleotide. The chain uses TRBV30 and TRBJ1-1; D might be TRBD1 (6 bases). Germline values: CDR1 GTSNPN, CDR2 SVGIG (reference sequence). V dropped 3 bases and J dropped 0 bases, with 14 bases sitting between them. The CDR3 runs 15 residues. The CDR3 protein is CAWRQGILLNTEAFF. In nucleotides, the CDR3 is TGTGCCTGGAGACAGGGAATTCTACTGAACACTGAAGCTTTCTTT. The full variable domain, in which reference TRBV30 and TRBJ1-1 provide the parts outside the CDR3, is SQTIHQWPATLVQPVGSPLSLECTVEGTSNPNLYWYRQAAGRGLQLLFYSVGIGQISSEVPQNLSASRPQDRQFILSSKKLLLSDSGFYLCAWRQGILLNTEAFFGQGTRLTVV.

The CDR3 sequence is CASSIQGIQPQHF. In DNA form, the CDR3 reads TGTGCCAGCAGCATCCAGGGTATTCAGCCCCAGCATTTT. The chain carries TRBV7-6 and TRBJ1-5, with D possibly matching TRBD1 (5 bases). Germline CDR1 SGHVS, CDR2 FNYEAQ. V gave up 5 bases and J gave up 6 bases, with 11 bases separating them. The CDR3 consists of 13 residues. The variable domain in full, with the rest retrieved from reference TRBV7-6 and TRBJ1-5, is GAGVSQSPRYKVTKRGQDVALRCDPISGHVSLYWYRQALGQGPEFLTYFNYEAQQDKSGLPNDRFSAERPEGSISTLTIQRTEQRDSAMYRCASSIQGIQPQHFGDGTRLSIL.

This clonotype was counted a few times. The chain employs TRBV5-1 and TRBJ2-2, with D unclear. Germline values: CDR1 SGHRS, CDR2 YFSETQ. The CDR3 covers 14 residues. The V end was cut by 4 bases, the J end by 3 bases, with 10 bases between. The CDR3 DNA reads as TGCGCCAGCAGCGGAGAAGGCTACACCGGGGAGCTGTTTTTT. Translating gives CASSGEGYTGELFF.

The chain combines TRBV5-5 with TRBJ2-7, with D perhaps matching TRBD1 (6 bases). CDR1 is SGHKS, CDR2 YYEKEE, per germline (reference sequence). The CDR3 is 14 amino acids. Trimming shortened V by 5 bases and J by 4 bases, and 16 bases separated the two germline ends. CDR3 region: CASSLLGTSYEQYF. The CDR3 nucleotides are TGTGCCAGCAGTCTCCTCGGGACATCATACGAGCAGTACTTC.

This chain connects TRBV11-2 to TRBJ1-1; D remains unclear. The CDR3 has 14 residues. The V and J ends lost 5 bases and 6 bases respectively, with 16 bases between them. Germline V gives CDR1 SGHAT, CDR2 FQNNGV. As DNA, the CDR3 is TGTGCCAGCAGCCCCCCGGGCAGGTCCGCTGAAGCTTTCTTT. Protein product: CASSPPGRSAEAFF.

This clonotype has a count of ten or more. The V and J genes are TRBV28 and TRBJ1-5; D remains unclear. CDR1 is MDHEN, CDR2 SYDVKM, per germline. The length of the CDR3 is 13 residues. V was shortened by 3 bases and J by 5 bases, with 8 bases between the two germline ends. CDR3 nucleotides: TGTGCCAGCAGTTTTTCCTTGTATCAGCCCCAGCATTTT. It specifies CASSFSLYQPQHF.

This sequence joins TRBV6-2 or TRBV6-3 and TRBJ1-2; D is unresolved. Germline assignment: CDR1 MNHEY and CDR2 SVGEGT. V dropped 4 bases and J dropped 7 bases, with 7 bases sitting between them. CDR3 length equals 11 residues. The CDR3, as DNA: TGTGCCAGCAGTTCTACGGCTGGCTACACCTTC. Translating it yields CASSSTAGYTF.

There are a few counts of this clonotype. V usage is TRBV28 and J usage is TRBJ2-3, with D maybe TRBD1 (6 bases). V lost 7 bases to trimming and J lost 7 bases, with 18 bases between them. The CDR3 runs 14 residues. Germline V CDR1 and CDR2: MDHEN, SYDVKM. The CDR3 region is CASTNQGTSHTQYF. CDR3 DNA sequence: TGTGCCAGCACCAATCAGGGGACAAGCCATACGCAGTATTTT.

The table lists this clonotype with a few counts. This rearrangement joins TRBV15 to TRBJ1-1; TRBD1 is a possible D gene (6 bases). Germline V gene lookup returns CDR1 LNHNV and CDR2 YYDKDF (reference sequence). Trimming pared 3 bases from V and 4 bases from J, leaving 12 bases between. This CDR3 region has 14 residues. Here the CDR3 DNA reads TGTGCCACCAGCAGCTACAGGGAGGGCACTGAAGCTTTCTTT. Amino acid sequence: CATSSYREGTEAFF.

The rearrangement joins TRBV10-2 to TRBJ2-3; 7 bases agree with TRBD2. V lost 4 bases and J lost 4; bases outside the gene matches: 5. Germline values: CDR1 WSHSY, CDR2 SAAADI. This CDR3 has 14 residues. CDR3 sequence (DNA): TGCGCCAGCAGTGCCTCGGCGGGAGCAGATACGCAGTATTTT. The encoded protein is CASSASAGADTQYF.

This clonotype was found a few times. V gene TRBV6-1 combines with J gene TRBJ1-2; 8 bases are shared with TRBD1. V dropped 6 bases and J dropped 6; count of bases not matched to a gene: 6. Per germline, CDR1 MNHNS and CDR2 SASEGT. The CDR3 spans 13 residues. CDR3: CASSHRGAHGYTF. CDR3 nucleotide sequence: TGTGCCAGCAGCCACAGGGGGGCTCATGGCTACACCTTC.

This clonotype showed up just a few times. The chain recombines TRBV7-3 with TRBJ2-7; a possible D gene is TRBD1 (6 bases). In germline, CDR1 is SGHTA, CDR2 FQGTGA. The CDR3 consists of 13 residues. V was clipped by 5 bases and J by 5 bases, with 13 bases between them. CDR3 nucleotides: TGTGCCAGCAGCCTCGACAGGATCCACGAGCAGTACTTC. Amino acids: CASSLDRIHEQYF.

This clonotype was seen only a few times. The chain recombines TRBV3-1 with TRBJ1-1; D remains ambiguous. The CDR3 runs to 15 residues. Germline assignment: CDR1 LGHDT and CDR2 YNNKEL (reference sequence). The V gene lost 0 bases and the J gene lost 3 bases, with 11 bases spanning the gap. As DNA, the CDR3 is TGTGCCAGCAGCCAAGACCCCTGGGGTTACACTGAAGCTTTCTTT. Translation gives CASSQDPWGYTEAFF.